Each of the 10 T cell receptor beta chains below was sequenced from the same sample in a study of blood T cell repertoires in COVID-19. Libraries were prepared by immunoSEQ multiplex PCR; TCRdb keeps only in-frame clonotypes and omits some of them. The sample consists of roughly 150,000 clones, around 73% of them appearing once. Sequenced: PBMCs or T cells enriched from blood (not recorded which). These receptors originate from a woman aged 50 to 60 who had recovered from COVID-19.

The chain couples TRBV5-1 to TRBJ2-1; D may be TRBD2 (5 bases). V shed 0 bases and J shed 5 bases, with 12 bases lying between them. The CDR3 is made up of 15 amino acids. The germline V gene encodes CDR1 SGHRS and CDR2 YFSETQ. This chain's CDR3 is CASSLAGVNHNEQFF. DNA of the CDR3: TGCGCCAGCAGCTTGGCCGGGGTCAACCACAATGAGCAGTTCTTC.

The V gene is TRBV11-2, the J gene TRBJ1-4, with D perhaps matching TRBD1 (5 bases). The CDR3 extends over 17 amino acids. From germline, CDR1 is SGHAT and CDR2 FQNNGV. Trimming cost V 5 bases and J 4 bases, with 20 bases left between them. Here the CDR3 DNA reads TGTGCCAGCAGCACATCCAGTCCCAGGGATTATAATGAAAAACTGTTTTTT. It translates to CASSTSSPRDYNEKLFF.

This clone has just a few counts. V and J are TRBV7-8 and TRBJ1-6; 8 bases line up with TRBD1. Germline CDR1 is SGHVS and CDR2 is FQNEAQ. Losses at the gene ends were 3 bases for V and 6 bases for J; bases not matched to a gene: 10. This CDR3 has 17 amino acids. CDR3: CASSFGYRGSGNSPLHF. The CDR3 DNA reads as TGTGCCAGCAGCTTCGGGTACAGGGGGTCTGGTAATTCACCCCTCCACTTT.

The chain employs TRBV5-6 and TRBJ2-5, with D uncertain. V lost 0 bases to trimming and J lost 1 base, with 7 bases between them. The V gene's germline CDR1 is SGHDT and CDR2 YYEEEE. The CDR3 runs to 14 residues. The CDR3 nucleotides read TGTGCCAGCAGCTTGGTTGAACTCCAAGAGACCCAGTACTTC. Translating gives CASSLVELQETQYF.

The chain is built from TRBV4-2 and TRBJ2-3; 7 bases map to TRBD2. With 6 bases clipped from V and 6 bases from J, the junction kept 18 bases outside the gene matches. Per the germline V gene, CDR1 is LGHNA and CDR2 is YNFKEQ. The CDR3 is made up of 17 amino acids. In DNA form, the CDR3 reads TGTGCCAGCAGTGACGAACTTCTAGCGGACCTACAGGATACGCAGTATTTT. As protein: CASSDELLADLQDTQYF.

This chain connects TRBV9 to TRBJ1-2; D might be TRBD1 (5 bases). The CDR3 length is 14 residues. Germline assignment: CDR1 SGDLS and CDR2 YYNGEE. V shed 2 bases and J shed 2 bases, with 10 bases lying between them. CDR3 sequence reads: CASSVQGRNYGYTF. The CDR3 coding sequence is TGTGCCAGCAGCGTGCAGGGCAGAAACTATGGCTACACCTTC.

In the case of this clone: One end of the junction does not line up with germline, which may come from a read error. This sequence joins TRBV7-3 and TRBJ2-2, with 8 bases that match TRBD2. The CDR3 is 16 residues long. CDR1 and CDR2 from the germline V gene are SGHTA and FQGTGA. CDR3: CASSLNPGGAVGELFF. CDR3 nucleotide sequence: TGCGCCAGCAGCTTAAATCCCGGGGGGGCCGTAGGGGAGCTGTTTTTT.

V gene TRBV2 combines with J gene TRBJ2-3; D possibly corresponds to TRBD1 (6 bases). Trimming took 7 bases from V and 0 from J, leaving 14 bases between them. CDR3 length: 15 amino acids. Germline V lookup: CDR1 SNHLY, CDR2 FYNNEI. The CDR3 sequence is CASTRDTVSTDTQYF. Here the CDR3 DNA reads TGTGCCAGCACCCGGGACACTGTAAGCACAGATACGCAGTATTTT. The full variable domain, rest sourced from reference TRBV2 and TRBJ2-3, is EPEVTQTPSHQVTQMGQEVILRCVPISNHLYFYWYRQILGQKVEFLVSFYNNEISEKSEIFDDQFSVERPDGSNFTLKIRSTKLEDSAMYFCASTRDTVSTDTQYFGPGTRLTVL.

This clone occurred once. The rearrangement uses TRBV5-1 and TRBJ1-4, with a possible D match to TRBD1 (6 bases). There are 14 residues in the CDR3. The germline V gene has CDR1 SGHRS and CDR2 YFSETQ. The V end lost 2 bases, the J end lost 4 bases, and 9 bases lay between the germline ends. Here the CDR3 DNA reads TGCGCCAGCAGCTTAGACAGGCGTAATGAAAAACTGTTTTTT. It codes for CASSLDRRNEKLFF.

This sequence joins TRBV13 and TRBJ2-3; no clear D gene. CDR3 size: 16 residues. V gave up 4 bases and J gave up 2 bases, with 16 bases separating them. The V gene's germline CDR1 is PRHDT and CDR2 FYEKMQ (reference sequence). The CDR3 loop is CASSSLLRSSTDTQYF. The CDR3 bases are TGTGCCAGCAGCTCCTTACTGCGTTCTTCCACAGATACGCAGTATTTT.